This T cell receptor beta chain was recorded in a study of cytomegalovirus exposure and HLA in healthy donors. Study-wide findings and caveats: One later analysis, an examination of the 120 or so validation repertoires, found that first-cohort TCR clusters tended to co-occur in them.

Points on this clone: Its antigen is as yet unknown.

Clones were read by immunoSEQ multiplex PCR, and TCRdb kept only the in-frame ones, dropping some. The sample carries under 300,000 clones, just over 85% recorded once. V dropped 7 bases and J dropped 4; count of bases not matched to a gene: 5. Germline CDR1 and CDR2: ENHRY and SYGVKD. CDR3 size: 13 residues. This TCR derives from a woman between 18 and 29 years old in good health and CMV-seronegative. This sequence joins TRBV10-3 and TRBJ1-2; 8 positions match TRBD1. The sample taken for sequencing was PBMCs. The CDR3 sequence is CAITTDRGYGYTF. The CDR3, as DNA: TGTGCCATCACCACTGACAGGGGCTATGGCTACACCTTC.